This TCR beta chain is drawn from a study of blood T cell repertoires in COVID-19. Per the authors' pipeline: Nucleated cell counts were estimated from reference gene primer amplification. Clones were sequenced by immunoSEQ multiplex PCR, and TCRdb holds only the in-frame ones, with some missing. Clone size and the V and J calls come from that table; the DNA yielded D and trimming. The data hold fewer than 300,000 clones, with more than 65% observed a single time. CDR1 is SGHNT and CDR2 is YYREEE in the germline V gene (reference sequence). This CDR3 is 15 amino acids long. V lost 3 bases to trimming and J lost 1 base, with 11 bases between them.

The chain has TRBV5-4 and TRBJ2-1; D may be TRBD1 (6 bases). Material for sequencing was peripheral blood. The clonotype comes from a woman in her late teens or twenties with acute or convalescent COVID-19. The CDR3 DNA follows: TGTGCCAGCAGCTCAGACAGGTTATCCTACAATGAGCAGTTCTTC. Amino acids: CASSSDRLSYNEQFF. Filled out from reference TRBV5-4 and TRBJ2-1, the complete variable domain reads ETGVTQSPTHLIKTRGQQVTLRCSSQSGHNTVSWYQQALGQGPQFIFQYYREEENGRGNFPPRFSGLQFPNYSSELNVNALELDDSALYLCASSSDRLSYNEQFFGPGTRLTVL.